These T cell receptor beta chains were read from a single sample in a study of blood T cell repertoires in COVID-19. Generated by immunoSEQ multiplex PCR, the TCRdb table keeps only in-frame clones and is missing some. This table has 250,000 or so clones, 75% to 90% appearing once. Sequencing input: peripheral blood. Receptor source: a woman aged 40 to 55 who had recovered from COVID-19. Each CDR3 is given with its conserved first and last residue. Where a row states a size, it is once, few, many or the class of an expanded clone; other rows omit it.

j_call clone_size v_call cdr3_aa
TRBJ2-3 - TRBV29-1 CSVEGLGTGPLGTQYF
TRBJ1-4 - TRBV19 CASTSGQTNEKLFF
TRBJ1-3 once TRBV6-5 CASRSWDRDNTIYF
TRBJ1-2 few TRBV3-1/TRBV3-2 CASSHGGQGDYGYTF
TRBJ2-7 once TRBV5-1 CASSRRTSGGLEYEQYF
TRBJ2-5 - TRBV3-1/TRBV3-2 CASSPSEEGTQYF
TRBJ2-1 - TRBV2 CASRTSGGDEQFF
TRBJ2-3 - TRBV6-2/TRBV6-3 CASSYSYRQPTDTQYF
TRBJ1-5 - TRBV6-1 CASSERGPADQPQHF
TRBJ2-3 - TRBV29-1 CSVAGTSGGDSTDTQYF
TRBJ1-3 few TRBV30 CAWRGQGAAGNTIYF
TRBJ2-3 - TRBV7-3 CASSPDRGTDTQYF
TRBJ1-6 - TRBV10-3 CAISEGGLTNSPLHF
TRBJ1-1 - TRBV11-3 CASSSGTAREAFF
TRBJ2-1 - TRBV2 CASSEIVQGYNEQFF
TRBJ1-5 - TRBV12-5 CASGAHSNQPQHF
TRBJ1-1 few TRBV7-9 CASSLPGMNTEAFF
TRBJ2-5 - TRBV5-1 CASRDNYETQYF
TRBJ1-4 - TRBV2 CASLYRGTNEKLFF
TRBJ2-7 - TRBV5-4 CASTREVSYEQYF
TRBJ1-1 - TRBV15 CATSSFGNTEAFF
TRBJ2-5 - TRBV9 CASSATSGGPQETQYF
TRBJ2-7 - TRBV9 CASSPRTGGYEQYF
TRBJ1-1 - TRBV6-5 CAGGHRQHSNTEAFF
TRBJ2-5 - TRBV18 CASSPLDSPAQYF
TRBJ1-6 - TRBV7-8 CASSLGLNSPLHF
TRBJ1-5 few TRBV11-2 CASSLVGRAGGNQPQHF
TRBJ2-5 - TRBV7-6 CASSLGLGETQYF
TRBJ1-4 - TRBV4-1 CASSRGPREKLFF
TRBJ2-5 few TRBV4-2 CASSQDQAGAEETQYF
TRBJ2-7 - TRBV4-1 CASSQDRRANYEQYF
TRBJ1-1 - TRBV5-6 CASSRTGEAFF
TRBJ2-7 - TRBV7-9 CASSQRAEQYF
TRBJ1-3 - TRBV2 CASSDLGGFGNTIYF
TRBJ2-5 - TRBV5-1 CASSSHGTSGGTYQETQYF
TRBJ2-5 - TRBV20-1 CSARLQETQYF
TRBJ2-5 once TRBV5-1 CASSLWGPGETQYF
TRBJ1-4 - TRBV5-5 CASSWSWTGYEKLFF
TRBJ1-6 few TRBV6-5 CASSLGGINSPLHF
TRBJ2-6 - TRBV5-6 CASSRDRGGANVLTF
TRBJ2-2 - TRBV30 CAWSVGGTGELFF
TRBJ1-3 - TRBV11-2 CASSPLTGGSGNTIYF
TRBJ1-5 - TRBV28 CASSLSRNPYSNQPQHF
TRBJ2-1 - TRBV5-1 CASSLGSPNEQFF
TRBJ1-1 - TRBV27 CASSLSVGGKTFF
TRBJ1-2 few TRBV7-2 CASSKDRGGYGYTF
TRBJ2-7 - TRBV10-2 CASYRENGAYEQYF
TRBJ1-5 - TRBV6-2/TRBV6-3 CASSSGRAQPQHF
TRBJ2-3 - TRBV18 CASSPSGGAGQTDTQYF
TRBJ2-2 - TRBV7-8 CASSLVREGELFF